Below, one T cell receptor (beta chain) is given with its context. Its antigen remains unknown. This entry belongs to a study of T-cell memory formation after mild COVID-19. Broader study findings: Clones that contracted from day 15 to 85 were balanced CD4/CD8, while later expanders leaned CD4+. Of the contracting clones, CD4+ ones lay mainly in CM and EM, and CD8+ ones in EMRA.

TCRdb recomputed calls from the 5' RACE reads with MiXCR, one row per CDR3 protein. The sample has 550,000 to 700,000 distinct CDR3 sequences, about a sixth seen once. Specimen: PBMCs or a T cell subset sorted from them (not recorded which). This clonotype was sampled from an adult woman who had mild COVID-19 (a few samples of this study predate the infection). Cell type and time point are not known.

The CDR3 DNA is TGTGCCAGCAGCGTTGAACGAGAGGAGACCCAGTACTTC. Translation gives CASSVEREETQYF. V is TRBV9 and J is TRBJ2-5; no reliable D call. Trimming left V 2 bases short and J 5 bases short, with 10 bases between. CDR1 is SGDLS, CDR2 YYNGEE, per germline. This CDR3 is 13 amino acids long.